The 8 T cell receptor beta chains below were found in one sample sequenced in a study of blood T cell repertoires in COVID-19. Profiled with immunoSEQ multiplex PCR; TCRdb holds only in-frame clones, not every one. Among some 70,000 clones listed, about 90% were seen once. Source material: peripheral blood. Source of these receptors: a woman of 80 years or more with active COVID-19.

V gene TRBV10-3 combines with J gene TRBJ1-1; 7 positions agree with TRBD1. The J segment lost 0 bases and the V segment lost 0 bases, leaving 7 bases of the junction unmatched. There are 17 residues in the CDR3. Per the germline V gene, CDR1 is ENHRY and CDR2 is SYGVKD. CDR3 coding DNA: TGTGCCATCAGTGAGTCGACAGGGAAGCTGATGAACACTGAAGCTTTCTTT. Translation: CAISESTGKLMNTEAFF.

This chain links TRBV7-9 with TRBJ2-5; D might be TRBD2 (5 bases). The CDR3 is 14 residues long. The V end was cut by 0 bases, the J end by 5 bases, with 10 bases between. Germline assignment: CDR1 SEHNR and CDR2 FQNEAQ (reference sequence). This CDR3 reads CASSLAGAEETQYF. In DNA, the CDR3 is TGTGCCAGCAGCTTAGCGGGAGCGGAGGAGACCCAGTACTTC. The full variable domain, completed using reference TRBV7-9 and TRBJ2-5, is DTGVSQNPRHKITKRGQNVTFRCDPISEHNRLYWYRQTLGQGPEFLTYFQNEAQLEKSRLLSDRFSAERPKGSFSTLEIQRTEQGDSAMYLCASSLAGAEETQYFGPGTRLLVL.

The rearrangement links TRBV6-5 to TRBJ1-1; no clear D gene. V gave up 8 bases and J gave up 3 bases, with 7 bases separating them. The CDR3 extends over 11 amino acids. The germline gives CDR1 MNHEY, CDR2 SVGAGI. The CDR3 DNA reads as TGTGCCAGCGGGAGGGACACTGAAGCTTTCTTT. Protein sequence: CASGRDTEAFF.

V gene TRBV11-3 combines with J gene TRBJ2-3, with 14 bases aligning to TRBD2. Germline CDR1 is SGHNT and CDR2 is YENEEA. The CDR3 sequence is 16 residues long. V lost 5 bases and J lost 6; bases outside the gene matches: 7. The CDR3 sequence is CASSAGTSGRMDTQYF. The CDR3 DNA sequence: TGTGCCAGCAGCGCCGGGACTAGCGGGAGAATGGATACGCAGTATTTT.

The chain has TRBV2 and TRBJ1-3; D possibly corresponds to TRBD1 (5 bases). The CDR3 runs to 15 residues. The germline V gene has CDR1 SNHLY and CDR2 FYNNEI. V was shortened by 8 bases and J by 0 bases, with 14 bases between the two germline ends. The CDR3 here is CASHRTLNSGNTIYF. The CDR3 coding sequence is TGTGCCAGCCACAGGACCCTAAACTCTGGAAACACCATATATTTT.

This CDR3 is CASSLGQDYEQYF. The CDR3 coding sequence is TGTGCCAGCAGCCTGGGACAGGACTACGAGCAGTACTTC. This chain connects TRBV7-9 to TRBJ2-7, with 8 bases aligning to TRBD1. The length of the CDR3 is 13 residues. V trimming: 5 bases; J trimming: 3 bases; junction bases outside the gene matches: 3. Germline CDR1 is SEHNR and CDR2 is FQNEAQ (reference sequence).

The J gene is TRBJ2-7, the V gene TRBV7-6, with TRBD1 identical over 9 bases. The CDR3 runs 16 residues. V shed 4 bases and J 2 bases; nucleotides not matched to a gene: 9. The germline CDR1 and CDR2 sequences are SGHVS and FNYEAQ. This chain's CDR3 is CASSSLRDRVPYEQYF. CDR3 bases: TGTGCCAGCAGCTCCCTCCGGGACAGGGTCCCCTACGAGCAGTACTTC.

The V and J genes are TRBV6-5 and TRBJ2-1; 7 nucleotides agree with TRBD2. Germline CDR1 is MNHEY and CDR2 is SVGAGI. This CDR3 comprises 15 residues. Trimming cost V 8 bases and J 4 bases; bases outside gene matches: 11. In DNA form, the CDR3 reads TGTGCCAGCGTCCGGGAGGCCGCAGGATACAATGAGCAGTTCTTC. As protein: CASVREAAGYNEQFF.